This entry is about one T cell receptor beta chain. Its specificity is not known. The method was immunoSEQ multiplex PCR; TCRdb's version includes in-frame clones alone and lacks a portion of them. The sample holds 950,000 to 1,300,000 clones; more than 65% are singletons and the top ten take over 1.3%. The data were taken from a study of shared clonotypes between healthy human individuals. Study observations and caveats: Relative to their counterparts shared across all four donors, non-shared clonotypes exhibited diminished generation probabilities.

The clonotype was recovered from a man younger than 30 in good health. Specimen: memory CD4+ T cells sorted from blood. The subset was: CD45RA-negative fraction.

CDR3 protein: CASSSQTSANEQFF. CDR3 sequence (DNA): TGTGCCAGCAGCTCCCAAACTAGCGCCAATGAGCAGTTCTTC. V and J are TRBV11-2 and TRBJ2-1; 7 bases map to TRBD2. Germline CDR1 is SGHAT and CDR2 is FQNNGV. After removal of 4 bases from V and 6 bases from J, the junction contained 6 bases not matched to a gene. The CDR3 contains 14 residues.